Listed below are T cell receptor beta chains from one sample, sequenced in a study of cytomegalovirus exposure and HLA in healthy donors. Sequencing used immunoSEQ multiplex PCR; TCRdb keeps in-frame clones, though not all of them. This table lists tens of thousands of clones. Sequencing used PBMCs. These TCRs come from a man aged 45 to 65 in good health and CMV-seropositive. The CDR3 runs from the conserved cysteine through the conserved F or W. Fields, in order: V gene, J gene, CDR3 length, D gene, CDR3 protein, CDR3 DNA. The D gene is left open where the match is weak.

TRBV5-1,TRBJ2-7,14,TRBD2,CASSFGTSGYEQYF,TGCGCCAGCAGCTTCGGGACTAGCGGCTACGAGCAGTACTTC
TRBV2,TRBJ2-1,17,-,CASSDSHPSSSYNEQFF,TGTGCCAGCAGTGACAGCCACCCCTCTAGCTCCTACAATGAGCAGTTCTTC
TRBV12-5,TRBJ2-5,11,-,CASGFGETQYF,TGTGCTAGTGGTTTCGGGGAGACCCAGTACTTC
TRBV2,TRBJ2-2,14,TRBD2,CASKPSGLTGELFF,TGTGCCAGCAAGCCTAGCGGATTAACCGGGGAGCTGTTTTTT
TRBV4-3,TRBJ2-7,14,TRBD1,CASSRDRSSYEQYF,TGCGCCAGCAGCCGGGACAGGAGCTCCTACGAGCAGTACTTC
TRBV27,TRBJ2-1,17,TRBD2,CASSLYRTSGRANEQFF,TGTGCCAGCAGTTTGTATCGGACTAGCGGGAGGGCTAATGAGCAGTTCTTC
TRBV2,TRBJ1-2,16,-,CASSEVAGVGDYGYTF,TGTGCCAGCAGTGAAGTGGCAGGGGTGGGAGACTATGGCTACACCTTC
TRBV9,TRBJ2-1,14,TRBD2,CASSVGGSHNEQFF,TGTGCCAGCAGCGTAGGCGGGAGCCACAATGAGCAGTTCTTC
TRBV19,TRBJ1-1,13,-,CASSYDAATEAFF,TGTGCCAGTAGTTACGACGCCGCGACAGAAGCTTTCTTT
TRBV25-1,TRBJ1-1,16,-,CASSGRADRMSAEAFF,TGTGCCAGCAGTGGGAGAGCCGACAGGATGTCCGCTGAAGCTTTCTTT
TRBV7-9,TRBJ2-1,14,TRBD1,CASSSTGAHNEQFF,TGTGCCAGCAGCTCGACAGGGGCGCACAATGAGCAGTTCTTC
TRBV7-9,TRBJ1-2,14,-,CASSLLALNYGYTF,TGTGCCAGCAGCTTATTAGCCTTAAACTATGGCTACACCTTC
TRBV6-5,TRBJ2-3,12,-,CASRPAADTQYF,TGTGCCAGCAGGCCCGCGGCGGATACGCAGTATTTT
TRBV30,TRBJ1-2,12,-,CAWSVGGYGYTF,TGTGCCTGGAGTGTAGGAGGATATGGCTACACCTTC
TRBV7-2,TRBJ1-5,14,-,CASRRDRFNQPQHF,TGTGCCAGCAGACGCGACAGATTTAATCAGCCCCAGCATTTT
TRBV29-1,TRBJ2-1,14,-,CSVVTVSSYNEQFF,TGCAGCGTTGTTACGGTGAGCTCCTACAATGAGCAGTTCTTC
TRBV29-1,TRBJ1-1,12,-,CSARQGNTEAFF,TGCAGCGCCAGGCAGGGTAACACTGAAGCTTTCTTT
TRBV18,TRBJ1-3,17,-,CASSPRQGSRSGNTIYF,TGTGCCAGCTCACCACGTCAGGGGTCTCGCTCTGGAAACACCATATATTTT